This TCR beta chain was identified in a study of blood T cells in healthy people across ages. Study-level findings and limits: With age, beta diversity per million T cells declined roughly linearly, significantly by about 40. Fewer expanded clones and more diversity marked long-lived versus aged donors.

The study recruited healthy Caucasian donors from Russia who were aged roughly 6 to 100. Germline CDR1 is SEHNR and CDR2 is FQNEAQ (reference sequence). This CDR3 has 18 residues. V was cut by 0 bases and J by 5 bases, with 20 bases left in between. This clonotype came up a few times. What it binds is not known. Through a sample-barcoded 5' primer and a J-beta primer mix, a second PCR was run for about 6 to 11 cycles. TCRdb re-analysed the 5' RACE reads in MiXCR, keeping a single row per CDR3 protein. The data contain approximately 2,000,000 distinct CDR3 sequences, about two fifths of them seen just once; the ten biggest clones take up more than 20%.

The chain employs TRBV7-9 and TRBJ2-1, with a tentative D call TRBD2 (7 bases). This TCR came from a human donor in good health. Sample: blood. The CDR3 is CASSLARLSGGYDNEQFF. The CDR3 coding sequence is TGTGCCAGCAGCTTAGCTCGCCTTTCGGGGGGCTACGACAATGAGCAGTTCTTC. Full variable domain (outside the CDR3, taken from reference TRBV7-9 and TRBJ2-1): DTGVSQNPRHKITKRGQNVTFRCDPISEHNRLYWYRQTLGQGPEFLTYFQNEAQLEKSRLLSDRFSAERPKGSFSTLEIQRTEQGDSAMYLCASSLARLSGGYDNEQFFGPGTRLTVL.